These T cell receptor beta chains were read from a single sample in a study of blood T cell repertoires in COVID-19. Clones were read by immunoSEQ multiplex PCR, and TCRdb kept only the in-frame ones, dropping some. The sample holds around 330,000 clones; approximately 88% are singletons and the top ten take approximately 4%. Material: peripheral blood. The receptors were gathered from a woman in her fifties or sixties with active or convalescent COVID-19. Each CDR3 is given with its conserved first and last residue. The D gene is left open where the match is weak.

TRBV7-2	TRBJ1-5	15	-	CASSTGLQSNQPQHF	TGTGCCAGCAGCACCGGACTCCAAAGCAATCAGCCCCAGCATTTT
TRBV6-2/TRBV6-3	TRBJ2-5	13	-	CASSYERVETQYF	TGTGCCAGCAGTTACGAGAGGGTAGAGACCCAGTACTTC
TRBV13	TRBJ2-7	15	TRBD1	CASSLPGQGAYEQYF	TGTGCCAGCAGCCTACCGGGACAGGGGGCCTACGAGCAGTACTTC
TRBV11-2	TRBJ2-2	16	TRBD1	CASSKRTGLNTGELFF	TGTGCCAGCAGCAAACGGACAGGGTTGAACACCGGGGAGCTGTTTTTT
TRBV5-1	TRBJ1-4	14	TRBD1	CASSSGQGGEKLFF	TGCGCCAGCAGCTCGGGACAGGGCGGAGAAAAACTGTTTTTT
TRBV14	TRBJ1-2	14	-	CASSQERALYGYTF	TGTGCCAGCAGCCAAGAGAGGGCACTCTATGGCTACACCTTC
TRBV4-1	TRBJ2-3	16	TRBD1	CASSESPQGATDTQYF	TGCGCCAGCAGCGAATCACCACAGGGGGCCACAGATACGCAGTATTTT
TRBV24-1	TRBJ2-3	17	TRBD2	CATSDALAGGGTDTQYF	TGTGCCACCAGTGATGCGCTAGCGGGGGGGGGCACAGATACGCAGTATTTT
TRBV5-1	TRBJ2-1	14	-	CASSPGTRPLEQFF	TGCGCCAGCAGCCCCGGGACTCGACCCTTGGAGCAGTTCTTC
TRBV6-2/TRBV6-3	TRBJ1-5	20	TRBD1	CASSRTFRTGGRSGNQPQHF	TGTGCCAGCAGCCGCACCTTTAGGACAGGGGGCAGATCCGGCAATCAGCCCCAGCATTTT
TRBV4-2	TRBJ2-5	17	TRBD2	CASSQTGLENRQETQYF	TGTGCCAGCAGCCAAACGGGACTAGAGAATAGACAAGAGACCCAGTACTTC
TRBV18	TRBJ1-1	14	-	CASSPASRNTEAFF	TGTGCCAGCTCACCCGCATCTAGGAACACTGAAGCTTTCTTT
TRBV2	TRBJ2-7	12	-	CASRRQWNEQYF	TGTGCCAGCAGGAGACAATGGAACGAGCAGTACTTC
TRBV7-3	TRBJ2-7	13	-	CASSLSSGYEQYF	TGTGCCAGCAGCTTAAGTTCGGGTTACGAGCAGTACTTC
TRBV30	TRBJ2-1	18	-	CAWGRRTGLALWDNEQFF	TGTGCCTGGGGCCGACGGACAGGTCTAGCGTTATGGGACAATGAGCAGTTCTTC
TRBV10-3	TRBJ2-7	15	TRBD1	CAISAGTDSSYEQYF	TGTGCCATCAGTGCCGGGACAGACAGCTCCTACGAGCAGTACTTC
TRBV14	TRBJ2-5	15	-	CASSQVRPPGETQYF	TGTGCCAGCAGCCAAGTACGCCCACCCGGAGAGACCCAGTACTTC
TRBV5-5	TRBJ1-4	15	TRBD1	CASTSAGQKNEKLFF	TGTGCCAGCACCTCCGCGGGACAGAAGAATGAAAAACTGTTTTTT
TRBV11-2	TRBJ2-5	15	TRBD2	CASSLGGLVKETQYF	TGTGCCAGCAGCTTAGGTGGACTAGTGAAAGAGACCCAGTACTTC
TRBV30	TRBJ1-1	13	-	CAWSSDRNTEAFF	TGTGCCTGGAGTTCAGACAGAAACACTGAAGCTTTCTTT
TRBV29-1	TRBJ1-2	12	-	CSVAPPGGGYTF	TGCAGCGTTGCCCCTCCGGGGGGCGGCTACACCTTC
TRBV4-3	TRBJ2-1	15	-	CASSQEQGSYNEQFF	TGCGCCAGCAGCCAAGAACAGGGCTCCTACAATGAGCAGTTCTTC
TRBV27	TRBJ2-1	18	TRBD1	CASSFEPSATGLYNEQFF	TGTGCCAGCAGTTTCGAACCTTCGGCGACAGGGCTATACAATGAGCAGTTCTTC